This entry is about one T cell receptor beta chain. The data belong to a study of blood T cell repertoires in COVID-19. Across the study: Acute and convalescent COVID-19 samples came from the United States, Italy and Spain. Sample material is recorded as cDNA or gDNA derived from T cells, B-cell-depleted T cells, or PBMCs.

Authors' methods: The assay estimated nucleated cells by amplifying reference gene primers. Profiling relied on immunoSEQ multiplex PCR, and the TCRdb table lists in-frame clones only, not all of them. V, J and clone size are taken as reported in that table, and D and trimming were inferred from the DNA itself. The sample shows some 260,000 clones, 88% of them seen only once. Per germline, CDR1 MNHEY and CDR2 SVGEGT. Trimming removed 2 bases at V and 0 bases at J, with 20 bases between. This CDR3 region has 19 residues. The J gene is TRBJ1-5, the V gene TRBV6-2 or TRBV6-3, with D possibly being TRBD1 (6 bases). This clonotype was obtained from a woman in her thirties with acute or convalescent COVID-19. What was sequenced was peripheral blood. CDR3 DNA sequence: TGTGCCAGCAGTTACACCCCGGGACAAGGGACCCATAGCAATCAGCCCCAGCATTTT. Its translation is CASSYTPGQGTHSNQPQHF.